This is a list of T cell receptor beta chains from one sample in a study of molecular identifiers for immune sequencing clone quantification. TCRdb fed the PCR reads into MiXCR, producing one record per CDR3 protein. In the table there are approximately 500,000 distinct CDR3 sequences, around 23% of which are singletons. The sequenced material came from naive CD8+ T cells from blood, with Jurkat cell RNA spiked in. The receptor set was obtained from a human donor in good health. Some libraries in this study had Jurkat cell RNA spiked in. The CDR3 runs from the conserved cysteine through the conserved F or W.

>TRBV13|TRBJ2-1
CASSLNGGTYNEQFF
>TRBV2|TRBJ2-5
CASFYLPWAEEKETQYF
>TRBV19|TRBJ2-5
CAIYRGPFQETQYF
>TRBV4-2|TRBJ2-5
CASSQEVVVYRQETQYF
>TRBV20-1|TRBJ2-3
CSARDPTGPFTDTQYF
>TRBV5-6|TRBJ2-2
CASNWWSGELFF
>TRBV18|TRBJ2-7
CASSNRGDSYEQYF
>TRBV11-2|TRBJ2-7
CASSLEGRTGASYEQYF
>TRBV12-3/TRBV12-4|TRBJ2-3
CASRPGTGGAGDTQYF
>TRBV6-8|TRBJ2-2
CASSYYLAGTGELFF
>TRBV28|TRBJ2-3
CASSTLREEADTQYF
>TRBV7-9|TRBJ2-7
CASSQPGTGYYEQYF
>TRBV7-6|TRBJ2-1
CASSPSPIGTGYNEQFF
>TRBV20-1|TRBJ1-5
CSAYPSLTGSNQPQHF
>TRBV20-1|TRBJ2-7
CSARPGGAEQYF
>TRBV5-1|TRBJ2-1
CASSAPRQGVNEQFF
>TRBV29-1|TRBJ2-4
CSVWAEKNIQYF
>TRBV19|TRBJ1-5
CASSIDPQGSTQPQHF
>TRBV7-9|TRBJ2-3
CASSRGTSGNTDTQYF
>TRBV9|TRBJ2-3
CASNAQGQDRLYF
>TRBV5-5|TRBJ1-5
CASSAGTVSDQPQHF
>TRBV13|TRBJ2-6
CASSLDRNSGANVLTF
>TRBV6-1|TRBJ2-7
CASSYRDRNYYEQYF
>TRBV6-4|TRBJ2-2
CASSDTNTGELFF
>TRBV19|TRBJ1-5
CASSIQGAQGFQPQHF
>TRBV19|TRBJ1-1
CASSVRGLNVNTEAFF
>TRBV15|TRBJ1-5
CATSRDLGVNQPQHF
>TRBV30|TRBJ1-1
CAWSISKGAEAFF
>TRBV5-1|TRBJ2-7
CASSTLPGQGFYEQYF
>TRBV6-2/TRBV6-3|TRBJ2-7
CASGSNSYEQYF
>TRBV27|TRBJ2-7
CASSFRSGERYF
>TRBV12-3/TRBV12-4|TRBJ1-5
CARSPGTFIQPQHF